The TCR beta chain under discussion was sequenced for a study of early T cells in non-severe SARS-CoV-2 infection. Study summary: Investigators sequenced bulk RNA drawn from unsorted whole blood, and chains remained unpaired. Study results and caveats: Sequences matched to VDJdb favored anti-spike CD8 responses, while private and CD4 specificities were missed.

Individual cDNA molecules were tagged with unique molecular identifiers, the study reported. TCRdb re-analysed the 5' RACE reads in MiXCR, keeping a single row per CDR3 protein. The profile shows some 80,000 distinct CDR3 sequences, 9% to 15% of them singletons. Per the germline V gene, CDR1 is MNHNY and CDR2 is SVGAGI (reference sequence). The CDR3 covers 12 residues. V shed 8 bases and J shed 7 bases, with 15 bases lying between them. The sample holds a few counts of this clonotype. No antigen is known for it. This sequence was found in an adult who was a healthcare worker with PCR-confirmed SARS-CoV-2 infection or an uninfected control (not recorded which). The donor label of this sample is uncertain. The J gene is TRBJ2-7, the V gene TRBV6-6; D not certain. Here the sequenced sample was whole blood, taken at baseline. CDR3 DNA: TGTGCCAGCCGGACGGGTTCTGGGGAGCAGTACTTC. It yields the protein CASRTGSGEQYF.